The clone carrying this T cell receptor beta chain was detected many times. Molecular barcoded adaptors covering alpha/delta and beta/gamma chains were used on approximately 440 ng RNA. TCRdb passed the reads through MiXCR, listing each CDR3 protein once. The table records roughly 56,000 distinct CDR3 sequences, about 19% of them present only once. This specimen belongs to a study of read filtering for tumor transcriptome and immune sequencing. J gave up 5 bases and V 5 bases, and 11 bases lay outside the gene matches. Germline CDR1 SGHTA, CDR2 FQGNSA. The CDR3 is 16 residues long. The chain recombines TRBV7-2 with TRBJ2-1; 8 bases are shared with TRBD2. The clonotype was recovered from a donor aged 40 or older with multiple myeloma. Sequenced input: a population of CD138-negative cells sorted from bone marrow. The CDR3 loop is CASSVSGTSGHNEQFF. The CDR3 DNA reads TGTGCCAGCAGCGTTTCCGGGACTAGTGGCCACAATGAGCAGTTCTTC.